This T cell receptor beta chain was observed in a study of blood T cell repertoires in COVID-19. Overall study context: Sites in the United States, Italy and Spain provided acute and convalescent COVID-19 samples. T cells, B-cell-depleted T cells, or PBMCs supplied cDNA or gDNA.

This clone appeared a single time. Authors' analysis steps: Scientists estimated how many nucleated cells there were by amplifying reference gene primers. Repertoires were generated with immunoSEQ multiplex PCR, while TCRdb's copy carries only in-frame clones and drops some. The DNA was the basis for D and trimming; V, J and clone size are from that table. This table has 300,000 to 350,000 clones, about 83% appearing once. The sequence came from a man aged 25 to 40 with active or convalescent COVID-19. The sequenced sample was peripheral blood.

The chain's CDR3 is CASSPSRGANVLTF. Written as DNA, the CDR3 is TGTGCCAGCAGCCCCTCACGGGGGGCCAACGTCCTGACTTTC. The chain combines TRBV27 with TRBJ2-6, with D unresolved. V lost 6 bases to trimming and J lost 4 bases, with 10 bases between them. The CDR3 totals 14 residues. The germline gives CDR1 MNHEY, CDR2 SMNVEV (reference sequence).